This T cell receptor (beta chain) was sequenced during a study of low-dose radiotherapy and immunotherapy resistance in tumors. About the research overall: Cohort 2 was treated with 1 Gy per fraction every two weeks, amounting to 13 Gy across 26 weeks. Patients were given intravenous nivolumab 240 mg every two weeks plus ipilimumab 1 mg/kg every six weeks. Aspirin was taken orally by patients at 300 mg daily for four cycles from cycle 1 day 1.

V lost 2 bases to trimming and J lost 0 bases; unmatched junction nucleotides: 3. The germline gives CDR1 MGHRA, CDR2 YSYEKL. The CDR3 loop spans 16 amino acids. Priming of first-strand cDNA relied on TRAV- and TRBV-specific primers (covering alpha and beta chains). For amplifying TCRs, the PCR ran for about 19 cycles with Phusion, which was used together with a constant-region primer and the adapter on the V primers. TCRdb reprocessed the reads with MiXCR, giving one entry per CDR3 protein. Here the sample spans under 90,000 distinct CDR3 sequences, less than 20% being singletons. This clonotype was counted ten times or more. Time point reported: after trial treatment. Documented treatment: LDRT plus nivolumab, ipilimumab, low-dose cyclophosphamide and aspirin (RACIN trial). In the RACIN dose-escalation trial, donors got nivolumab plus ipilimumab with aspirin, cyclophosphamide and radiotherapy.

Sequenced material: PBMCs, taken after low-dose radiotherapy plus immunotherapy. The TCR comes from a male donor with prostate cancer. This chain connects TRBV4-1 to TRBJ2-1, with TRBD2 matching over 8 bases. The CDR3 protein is CASSQRLAGSYNEQFF. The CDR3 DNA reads TGCGCCAGCAGCCAACGCCTAGCGGGCTCCTACAATGAGCAGTTCTTC.